This TCR beta chain derives from a study of human T cells and chemical hapten exposure. Study outcomes and limitations: High-frequency TCRs, those above 1 in 1000, stayed the same after DPC sensitization. There was a positive correlation between PT1 expanded TCR counts and patch test score.

Germline V gene sequence: CDR1 MNHEY, CDR2 SVGAGI. Between the trimmed V and J ends, which lost 6 bases and 0 bases, there was a span of 9 bases. This CDR3 region has 15 residues. TCRdb passed the RACE reads through MiXCR, listing each CDR3 protein once. The table has tens of thousands of distinct CDR3 sequences, roughly 9.2% seen once. Documented time point: patch test 1, 2 weeks after DPC sensitization. The treatment here: therapeutic diphenylcyclopropenone sensitization with weekly scalp DPC. As concerns this clonotype: The antigen remains unidentified.

The sequence came from a woman aged 40 to 50 with alopecia areata. Some clones in this sample may be carry-over from other donors' samples. This sample comprised whole blood, obtained in connection with sensitization to the hapten diphenylcyclopropenone (DPC). V is TRBV6-5 and J is TRBJ2-6; perhaps TRBD1 as D (5 bases). CDR3 loop: CASRGHHSGANVLTF. CDR3 DNA: TGTGCCAGCAGAGGACACCACTCTGGGGCCAACGTCCTGACTTTC.